This T cell receptor (beta chain) was captured in a study of cytomegalovirus exposure and HLA in healthy donors. Method: immunoSEQ multiplex PCR; TCRdb's copy keeps in-frame clones and lacks some. The sample carries about 250,000 clones, over 75% recorded once. CDR1 and CDR2 from the germline V gene are SGHTA and FQGTGA. The CDR3 has 15 amino acids. J gave up 2 bases and V 2 bases, and 4 bases lay outside the gene matches. This receptor was taken from a man aged 18 to 29 in good health and CMV-seropositive. The gene calls are TRBV7-3 and TRBJ2-3, with 7 bases aligning to TRBD1. The material sequenced was PBMCs. CDR3 sequence (DNA): TGTGCCAGCAGCTTAGCAGGGGGTAACACAGATACGCAGTATTTT. Amino acids: CASSLAGGNTDTQYF. Full variable domain (rest looked up from reference TRBV7-3 and TRBJ2-3): GAGVSQTPSNKVTEKGKYVELRCDPISGHTALYWYRQSLGQGPEFLIYFQGTGAADDSGLPNDRFFAVRPEGSVSTLKIQRTERGDSAVYLCASSLAGGNTDTQYFGPGTRLTVL.